This T cell receptor (beta chain) came from a study of T cells after yellow fever vaccination. With 5 bases removed from V and 0 bases from J, the gap between germline ends came to 20 bases. Germline CDR1 and CDR2: SGHAT and FQNNGV. The CDR3 runs to 18 residues. This clonotype has a count of ten or more. Using its own MiXCR run on the 5' RACE reads, TCRdb lists one record per CDR3 protein. Counted here are around 350,000 distinct CDR3 sequences, 9.5% to 13% occurring once; the ten biggest clones make up less than 20%. The clonotype originates from a man aged 18 to 35 who received the YFV17D yellow fever vaccine. The sequences come from PBMCs, collected on the day of the first yellow fever vaccination. The genes are TRBV11-2 and TRBJ1-3; the D is unclear. The CDR3 DNA reads as TGTGCCAGCAGCCGGGCCCTAGCGTCGCCGTCCTCTGGAAACACCATATATTTT. Its protein product is CASSRALASPSSGNTIYF.